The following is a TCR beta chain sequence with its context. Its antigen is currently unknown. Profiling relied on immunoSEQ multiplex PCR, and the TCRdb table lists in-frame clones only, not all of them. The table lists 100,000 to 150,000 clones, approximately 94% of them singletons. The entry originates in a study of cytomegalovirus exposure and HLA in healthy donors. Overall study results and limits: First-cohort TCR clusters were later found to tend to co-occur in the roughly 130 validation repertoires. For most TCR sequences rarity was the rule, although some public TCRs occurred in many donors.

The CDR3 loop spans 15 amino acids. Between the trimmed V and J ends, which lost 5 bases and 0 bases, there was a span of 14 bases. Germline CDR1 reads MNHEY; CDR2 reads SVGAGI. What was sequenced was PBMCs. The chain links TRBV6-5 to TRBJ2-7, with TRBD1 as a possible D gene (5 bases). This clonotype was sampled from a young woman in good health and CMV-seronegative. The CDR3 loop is CASSMVWGTSYEQYF. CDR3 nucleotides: TGTGCCAGCAGTATGGTTTGGGGCACCTCCTACGAGCAGTACTTC.